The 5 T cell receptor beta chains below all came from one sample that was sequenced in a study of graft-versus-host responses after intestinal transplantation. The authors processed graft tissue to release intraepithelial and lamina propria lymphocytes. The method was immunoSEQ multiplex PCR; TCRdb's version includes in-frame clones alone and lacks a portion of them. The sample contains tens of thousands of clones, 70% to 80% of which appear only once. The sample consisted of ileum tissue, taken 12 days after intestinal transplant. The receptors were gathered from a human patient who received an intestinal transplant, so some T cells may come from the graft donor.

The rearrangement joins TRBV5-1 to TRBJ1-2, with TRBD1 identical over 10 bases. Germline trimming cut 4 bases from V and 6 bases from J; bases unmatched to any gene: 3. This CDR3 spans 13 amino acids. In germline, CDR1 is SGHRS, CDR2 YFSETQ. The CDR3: CASSRDRGHGYTF. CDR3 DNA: TGCGCCAGCAGCAGGGACAGGGGTCATGGCTACACCTTC.

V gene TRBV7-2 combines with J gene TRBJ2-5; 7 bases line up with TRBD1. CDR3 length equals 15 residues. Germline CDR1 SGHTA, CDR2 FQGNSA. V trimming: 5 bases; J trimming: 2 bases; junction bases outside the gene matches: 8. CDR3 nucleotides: TGTGCCAGCAGCCTCGGGACAGCGGTGCAAGAGACCCAGTACTTC. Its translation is CASSLGTAVQETQYF.

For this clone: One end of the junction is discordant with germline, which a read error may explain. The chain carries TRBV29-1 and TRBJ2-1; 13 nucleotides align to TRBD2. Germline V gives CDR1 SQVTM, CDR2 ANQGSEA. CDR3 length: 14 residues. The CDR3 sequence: CSAELTSGGNEQFF. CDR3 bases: TGCAGCGCTGAATTGACTAGCGGGGGGAATGAGCAGTTCTTC.

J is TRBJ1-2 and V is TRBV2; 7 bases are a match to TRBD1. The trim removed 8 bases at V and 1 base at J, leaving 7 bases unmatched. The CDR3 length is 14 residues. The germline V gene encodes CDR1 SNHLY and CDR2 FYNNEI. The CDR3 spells CASDFGQDNYGYTF. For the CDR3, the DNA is TGTGCCAGCGACTTTGGACAGGATAACTATGGCTACACCTTC.

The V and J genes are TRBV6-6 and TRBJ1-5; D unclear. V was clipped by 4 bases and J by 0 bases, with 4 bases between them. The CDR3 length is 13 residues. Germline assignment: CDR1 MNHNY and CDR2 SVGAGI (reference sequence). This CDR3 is CASSSYSNQPQHF. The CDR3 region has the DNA TGTGCCAGCAGTTCTTATAGCAATCAGCCCCAGCATTTT.